This section outlines one TCR beta chain sequence together with its context. This clone showed up just once. Its antigen is unknown. No much larger clonotype is one base removed from it; base qualities were not supplied. This sample was taken from a study of cytomegalovirus exposure and HLA in healthy donors (dated by TCRdb to the late 2010s). Study-level background: According to a later analysis, one platform produced both the approximately 110 validation repertoires and the 666 repertoires of the first cohort. The aim of the study was to test whether cataloging public T cell receptors could identify signatures of past pathogen exposure. High-throughput TCR immunosequencing, statistical association of individual TCRs with disease status, and machine learning were combined to predict cytomegalovirus infection status. Along with the roughly 670-subject first cohort, a separate validation cohort of over 90 different subjects was used. Results the study describes overall, beyond this receptor: The classifier was reported to diagnose cytomegalovirus status with high specificity and sensitivity in both the original and validation cohorts. The validation cohort had no HLA typing available for a later analysis, so co-occurrence within that cohort was assessed over all 130 or so repertoires. While some public TCRs were present in many individuals, most TCR sequences turned up only very rarely across donors. The study gave a list of 150 to 200 TCR beta chains associated with cytomegalovirus. According to the authors, the approach could potentially be generalized to other disease states and immunological phenotypes. Subsequent analysis determined that TCRs grouped into clusters in the first cohort also showed a tendency toward co-occurrence across the approximately 120 validation repertoires, and 85% to 95% of cluster scores exceeded 0. In vitro tests confirmed that three of the cytomegalovirus-associated TCR beta chains recognize cytomegalovirus antigens.

The donors were included in the validation cohort of over a hundred subjects, a group kept apart from the roughly 690-subject first cohort. The method was the immunoSEQ multiplex PCR assay. The authors processed their data as follows. A statistical classification framework was built to diagnose cytomegalovirus status from the catalog of TCR beta chain sequences. Held by TCRdb, this immuneACCESS table contains in-frame sequences only and omits some clones. Under half of the omission traces to an unresolved V gene where checked; the cause of the rest is unknown. For V, J and clone size, that table is used; D and trimming come from the DNA. The sample has under 50,000 clones on record, over 85% of them singletons. 2% to 2.5% of the sample lies in the top ten. Taken from the germline V gene, the CDR1 and CDR2 loops are SGHTS and YDEGEE. Reading from cysteine to phenylalanine, the CDR3 counts 13 amino acids. Only the CDR3 portion is preserved as DNA: 39 bases, with reading frame beginning at the first base. V is cut by 4 bases and J by 5 bases, and the space between the germline ends is 9 bases.

The sample taken for sequencing was PBMCs. This receptor chain uses TRBV5-8 and TRBJ2-2; 6 matching bases give a weak D call of TRBD2. The receptor was isolated from a young woman in good health and CMV-seronegative. The CDR3 protein: CASSLGGTGELFF. The DNA reads as follows: TGTGCCAGCAGCCTAGGAGGGACCGGGGAGCTGTTTTTT.